The subject of this entry is one T cell receptor beta chain. Its specificity is unknown. This sample is drawn from a study of T-cell reconstitution after alpha-beta-depleted transplantation in children. Regarding the study as a whole: About two months after transplant, alpha-beta T cells reportedly came from several hundred expanded graft clones. Among T cells one year after transplant, newly produced cells accounted for most counts and diversity. Certain patients had high TCRbeta diversity at day 60, and it came from recipient T cells and thymic progenitors that survived.

With 3 bases clipped from V and 8 bases from J, the junction kept 11 bases outside the gene matches. The CDR3 spans 15 residues. Construction of the TCRbeta library involved unique molecular identifiers. TCRdb reanalysed the PCR reads using MiXCR and keeps one entry per CDR3 protein. The sample has a few hundred thousand distinct CDR3 sequences, about 45% seen once. The sequence came from a girl aged 2-10 years with aplastic anemia, due to receive a stem cell transplant. The chain uses TRBV12-3 or TRBV12-4 and TRBJ1-2; 8 positions match TRBD1. The starting material was PBMCs, obtained before TCRalphabeta/CD19-depleted stem cell transplant. The CDR3 nucleotides are TGTGCCAGCAGTTTTGCCGCAACCGGGACAGGCGGCTACACCTTC. It is translated as CASSFAATGTGGYTF.